These T cell receptor beta chains were read from a single sample in a study of OX40 agonist ivuxolimab in advanced cancers. Produced via immunoSEQ multiplex PCR; TCRdb's table is partial and in-frame only. This sample yields about 31,000 clones, of which around nine tenths are seen a single time; around 33% belongs to the top ten. Sample: CD4+ or CD8+ T cells sorted from blood, taken in a trial of the OX40 agonist ivuxolimab. The receptors shown here come from an adult with an advanced solid tumor such as melanoma, head and neck, liver or kidney cancer. Both conserved end residues are part of each CDR3. Each record gives: D gene, V gene, J gene, clone size, CDR3 DNA, CDR3 protein. D genes are given only for firm matches. The size field is filled for only some rows; it gives once, few, many or a size class.

-	TRBV29-1	TRBJ2-2	few	TGCAGCGTTGAAGAGGGGGTGAACACCGGGGAGCTGTTTTTT	CSVEEGVNTGELFF
-	TRBV27	TRBJ2-7	-	TGTGCCAGCAGTTTTACAGATTCCTACGAGCAGTACTTC	CASSFTDSYEQYF
TRBD2	TRBV6-1	TRBJ2-3	-	TGTGCCAGCAGTGCCCCGGCGGGGGGTTGGGCGGATACGCAGTATTTT	CASSAPAGGWADTQYF
-	TRBV9	TRBJ1-2	-	TGTGCCAGCAGCGTAGAGGCCCCGGACAGTATGACTAACTATGGCTACACCTTC	CASSVEAPDSMTNYGYTF
TRBD2	TRBV9	TRBJ2-2	-	TGTGCCAGCAGCGTCACGTACTTTTGGGGGACTAGCGGCTCCGGGGAGCTGTTTTTT	CASSVTYFWGTSGSGELFF
-	TRBV10-3	TRBJ1-1	-	TGTGCCATCACGGGACGGCCGAACACTGAAGCTTTCTTT	CAITGRPNTEAFF
TRBD1	TRBV27	TRBJ2-7	-	TGTGCCAGCAGTTTATTAGCGACAGGGGGTTTCTACGAGCAGTACTTC	CASSLLATGGFYEQYF
-	TRBV9	TRBJ1-5	-	TGTGCCAGCAGCGTAGGGGGGGGCTTGCCCCAGCATTTT	CASSVGGGLPQHF
TRBD1	TRBV11-2	TRBJ2-7	-	TGTGCCAGCAGCCAGGGACAGGGATTCTACGAGCAGTACTTC	CASSQGQGFYEQYF
-	TRBV29-1	TRBJ2-5	-	TGCAGCGTCCGACAGCTCCAAGAGACCCAGTACTTC	CSVRQLQETQYF
-	TRBV5-8	TRBJ2-2	-	TGTGCCAGCAGCTCAAGGGCCTCCTTCGCCGGGGAGCTGTTTTTT	CASSSRASFAGELFF
-	TRBV4-1	TRBJ2-7	-	TGCGCCAGCAGCCAGGGGGAAGGGTTCTCCTACGAGCAGTACTTC	CASSQGEGFSYEQYF
-	TRBV7-6	TRBJ1-3	-	TGTGCCAGCAGCTCCCGCCTCTCAGGAAACACCATATATTTT	CASSSRLSGNTIYF
TRBD1	TRBV7-9	TRBJ1-1	-	TGTGCCAGCAGCTTAGTGGGACAGGGGAACACTGAAGCTTTCTTT	CASSLVGQGNTEAFF
-	TRBV10-3	TRBJ1-4	-	TGTGCCATCAGTGACTCGGGGGACGAAGACGAAAAACTGTTTTTT	CAISDSGDEDEKLFF
-	TRBV5-1	TRBJ2-7	once	TGCGCCAGCAGCCCCCGGGCCCTTGGGGAAGTCTACGAGCAGTACTTC	CASSPRALGEVYEQYF
-	TRBV13	TRBJ2-1	medium-sized	TGTGCCAGCAGCTTAGGTCAAAGCTCCTACAATGAGCAGTTCTTC	CASSLGQSSYNEQFF
TRBD2	TRBV7-9	TRBJ2-3	-	TGTGCCAGCAAAAAATCTAGCGGATACCCAGCCGATACGCAGTATTTT	CASKKSSGYPADTQYF
-	TRBV4-2	TRBJ1-4	few	TGTGCCAGCAGGGGGGCTAATGAAAAACTGTTTTTT	CASRGANEKLFF
-	TRBV19	TRBJ1-5	-	TGTGCCAGCGGGCATGGTCCGGGGGCGGGTCAGCCCCAGCATTTT	CASGHGPGAGQPQHF
TRBD2	TRBV10-3	TRBJ2-7	once	TGTGCCATCAGTGACCCTAGCGGGGGGGATCCCTACGAGCAGTACTTC	CAISDPSGGDPYEQYF
TRBD1	TRBV27	TRBJ1-2	once	TGTGCCAGCAGTGTACAGGGGGCGGGAGGCTACACCTTC	CASSVQGAGGYTF
-	TRBV6-5	TRBJ2-7	-	TGTGCCAGCAGTTACAACGAAAACTACGAGCAGTACTTC	CASSYNENYEQYF
TRBD1	TRBV6-6	TRBJ2-7	-	TGTGCCAGCAGTTTCCCGGGACAGGGGTTCTACGAGCAGTACTTC	CASSFPGQGFYEQYF
TRBD1	TRBV2	TRBJ2-1	-	TGTGCCAGCAGTGCCGGGACAGAGGTTGGCAATGAGCAGTTCTTC	CASSAGTEVGNEQFF
TRBD1	TRBV6-1	TRBJ2-5	-	TGTGCCAGCACTCCTCCGGGACAGGGTGCAGAGACCCAGTACTTC	CASTPPGQGAETQYF
-	TRBV28	TRBJ1-1	-	TGTGCCAGCAGTTTTCCGGGAGTGAATACTGAAGCTTTCTTT	CASSFPGVNTEAFF
-	TRBV7-9	TRBJ2-5	-	TGTGCCAGCAGCACAGAGTTACAGGTACAAGAGACCCAGTACTTC	CASSTELQVQETQYF
-	TRBV5-3	TRBJ2-2	medium-sized	TGTGCCAGAACACGGAGAGACACCGGGGAGCTGTTTTTT	CARTRRDTGELFF
-	TRBV5-6	TRBJ2-1	-	TGTGCCAGCACCTTATTCGGGGGCGTCTACAATGAGCAGTTCTTC	CASTLFGGVYNEQFF
-	TRBV7-2	TRBJ1-6	-	TGTGCCAGCAGCTTATATTCCAGTGTCAATTCACCCCTCCACTTT	CASSLYSSVNSPLHF
-	TRBV27	TRBJ2-7	-	TGTGCCAGCAGTTTATCGGGACATCTACCCTACGAGCAGTACTTC	CASSLSGHLPYEQYF
-	TRBV6-1	TRBJ2-1	-	TGTGCCAGCAGTGAAGCAGGAGATAATGAGCAGTTCTTC	CASSEAGDNEQFF
-	TRBV29-1	TRBJ2-2	-	TGCAGCGTCAAAAATGATCCGGACACCGGGGAGCTGTTTTTT	CSVKNDPDTGELFF
TRBD1	TRBV4-1	TRBJ1-2	once	TGCGCCAGCAGCCATTTAGGCAAGGGACAGACCCGCGGAGATGGCTACACCTTC	CASSHLGKGQTRGDGYTF
TRBD2	TRBV9	TRBJ2-7	-	TGTGCCAGCAGCGAACCTAACTCCCACGGACTAGCGGAAAGCTACGAGCAGTACTTC	CASSEPNSHGLAESYEQYF
-	TRBV19	TRBJ1-5	-	TGTGCCAGTAGTTCCGGGGGAGCCCAGCATTTT	CASSSGGAQHF
-	TRBV6-5	TRBJ1-4	-	TGTGCCAGCGCCAGTCTCCCGGGGGAAAAACTGTTTTTT	CASASLPGEKLFF
-	TRBV7-2	TRBJ2-7	-	TGTGCCAGCAGCTTAAAATATGGTTACGAGCAGTACTTC	CASSLKYGYEQYF
-	TRBV6-5	TRBJ1-3	-	TGTGCCAGCAGTTACGGGGGAGGCGGGAACACCATATATTTT	CASSYGGGGNTIYF
-	TRBV6-1	TRBJ1-1	-	TGTGCGGGAACGTCGGCAGTCGAGTCAAACACTGAAGCTTTCTTT	CAGTSAVESNTEAFF
-	TRBV27	TRBJ2-7	-	TGTGCCAGCATCCGATTGGGCCCACCCTACGAGCAGTACTTC	CASIRLGPPYEQYF
-	TRBV6-5	TRBJ2-3	-	TGTGCCAGCAGCTCGGGGATTGTGGATACGCAGTATTTT	CASSSGIVDTQYF
-	TRBV5-6	TRBJ2-3	-	TGTGCCAGCAGCCCTGATCCATACAGCTACCCTCGCACAGATACGCAGTATTTT	CASSPDPYSYPRTDTQYF
-	TRBV9	TRBJ2-5	-	TGTGCCAGCAGCGTGTTCGGGGTGGCAGAGACCCAGTACTTC	CASSVFGVAETQYF
TRBD1	TRBV18	TRBJ1-2	-	TGTGCCAGCTCACCCTCGGTTGAGGGGGCGGGCTTGTATGGCTACACCTTC	CASSPSVEGAGLYGYTF
TRBD1	TRBV6-5	TRBJ2-7	-	TGTGCCAGCACCGAGGACAGGGTAGTCTACGAGCAGTACTTC	CASTEDRVVYEQYF
-	TRBV5-5	TRBJ1-3	once	TGTGCCAGCAGCTTGCGAGGAGAAAACACCATATATTTT	CASSLRGENTIYF
-	TRBV21-1	TRBJ2-3	-	TGTGCCAGCAGCCCAGAGCCTAAGTGGAAGGCCTTT	CASSPEPKWKAF
-	TRBV7-9	TRBJ2-7	-	TGTGCCAGCAGCCCTGGGACGGGGGAGCAGTACTTC	CASSPGTGEQYF
-	TRBV7-9	TRBJ2-3	-	TGTGCCAGCAGCCCATGGGTGGCGGCCCTCACAGATACGCAGTATTTT	CASSPWVAALTDTQYF